What follows describes a single T cell receptor (beta chain). Its antigen remains unknown. UMI-tagged TRB cDNA libraries were built via 5' RACE. TCRdb re-called the 5' RACE reads, yielding one record per CDR3 amino acid sequence without DNA. The table lists some 130,000 distinct CDR3 sequences. This specimen comes from a study of CXCR3-negative and CXCR3-positive naive CD8 T cells. CDR1 and CDR2 (germline): MNHEY, SMNVEV (reference sequence). The CDR3 sequence is 12 residues long. Overall study results and limits: Similar TRBV-TRBJ gene usage was seen in naive CXCR3-negative and CXCR3-positive cells, but not in memory cells. Naive cells positive for CXCR3 carried more hydrophobic TRB CDR3s than CXCR3-negative ones.

Cells classed as naive CD8+ T cells were CD45RO-CCR7+CD27+CD95-. Source material: naive CXCR3- CD8+ T cells from blood. Subset: CD45RO-CCR7+CD27+CD95- naive CD8+ T cells lacking CXCR3 (TNR3-). J is TRBJ1-1 and V is TRBV27; TCRdb picks TRBD1, but there is no DNA to check that call. The receptor's source is a human donor in good health. Some clones in this sample may be carry-over from other donors' samples. CDR3 sequence: CASSLLGAEAFF.